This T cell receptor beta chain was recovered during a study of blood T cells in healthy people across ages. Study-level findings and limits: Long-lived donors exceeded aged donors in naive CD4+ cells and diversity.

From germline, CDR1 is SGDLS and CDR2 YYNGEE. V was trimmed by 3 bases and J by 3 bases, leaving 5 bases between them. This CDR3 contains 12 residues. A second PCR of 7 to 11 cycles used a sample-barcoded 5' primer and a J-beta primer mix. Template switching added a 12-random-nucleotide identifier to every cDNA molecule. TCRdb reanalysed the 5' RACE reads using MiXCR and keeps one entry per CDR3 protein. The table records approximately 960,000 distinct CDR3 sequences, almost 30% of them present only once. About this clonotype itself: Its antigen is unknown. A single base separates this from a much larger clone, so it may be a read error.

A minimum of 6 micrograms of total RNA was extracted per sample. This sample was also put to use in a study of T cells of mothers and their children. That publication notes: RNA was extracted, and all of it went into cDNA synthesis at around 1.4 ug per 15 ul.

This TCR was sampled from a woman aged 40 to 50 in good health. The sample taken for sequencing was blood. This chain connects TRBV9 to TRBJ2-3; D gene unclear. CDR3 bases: TGTGCCAGCAGCGCAGAAACAGATACGCAGTATTTT. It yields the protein CASSAETDTQYF.